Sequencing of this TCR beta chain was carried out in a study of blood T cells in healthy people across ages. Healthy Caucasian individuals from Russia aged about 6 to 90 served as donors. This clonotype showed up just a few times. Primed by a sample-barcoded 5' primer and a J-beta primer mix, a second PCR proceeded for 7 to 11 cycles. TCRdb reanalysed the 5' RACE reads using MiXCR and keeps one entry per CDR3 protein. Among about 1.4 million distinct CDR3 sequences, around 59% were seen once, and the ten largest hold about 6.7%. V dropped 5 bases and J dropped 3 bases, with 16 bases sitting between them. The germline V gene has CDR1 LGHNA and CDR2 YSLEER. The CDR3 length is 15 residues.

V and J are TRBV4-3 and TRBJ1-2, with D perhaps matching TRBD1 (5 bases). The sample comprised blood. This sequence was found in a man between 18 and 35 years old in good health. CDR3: CASSGGGSGHYGYTF. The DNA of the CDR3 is TGCGCCAGCAGCGGGGGGGGATCGGGGCACTATGGCTACACCTTC.